The TCR beta chain described here comes from a study of blood T cell repertoires in COVID-19. The overall study: Some COVID-19 samples were acute and others convalescent; all came from the United States, Italy and Spain. The analysed material was cDNA or gDNA that came from T cells, B-cell-depleted T cells, or PBMCs.

V gave up 10 bases and J gave up 1 base, with 15 bases separating them. Germline assignment: CDR1 KGHDR and CDR2 SFDVKD. The CDR3 contains 14 residues. Per the authors' pipeline: Estimates of nucleated cell counts were drawn from the amplification of reference gene primers. Produced via immunoSEQ multiplex PCR; TCRdb's table is partial and in-frame only. V, J and clone size are those of that table, while D and trimming were read from the DNA. The sample lists 110,000 to 150,000 clones, approximately 73% occurring once. The TCR comes from a man in his sixties with acute or convalescent COVID-19. Sequencing was carried out using peripheral blood. The chain recombines TRBV24-1 with TRBJ1-1; D is unresolved. The CDR3 coding sequence is TGTGCCACGAGATCTGGGCAGCCGAACACTGAAGCTTTCTTT. Translation gives CATRSGQPNTEAFF.